The 10 T cell receptor beta chains listed next were all sequenced from one sample in a study of graft-versus-host responses after intestinal transplantation. Some clones are missing from TCRdb's copy, which holds only in-frame ones; the method was immunoSEQ multiplex PCR. The repertoire consists of over 85,000 clones, with about 93% occurring once and the leading ten covering 0.45% to 0.55%. No antigen has been identified for these receptors. Sequencing used unstimulated CD8+ T cells sorted from spleen or lymph node cells, obtained before intestinal transplant. Receptor source: a human donor who received an intestinal transplant.

The chain employs TRBV5-1 and TRBJ2-7, with 12 bases lining up with TRBD2. There are 17 residues in the CDR3. Unmatched junction bases numbered 9, after V lost 3 bases and J lost 2 bases. Germline lookup yields CDR1 SGHRS and CDR2 YFSETQ. The CDR3 DNA sequence: TGCGCCAGCAGCTGGACTAGCGGGACAGTCCGAACCTACGAGCAGTACTTC. Amino acids: CASSWTSGTVRTYEQYF.

The count of this clone is one. The chain recombines TRBV7-9 with TRBJ2-2; tentatively, D is TRBD1 (5 bases). Germline-derived CDR1 and CDR2 are SEHNR and FQNEAQ (reference sequence). CDR3 length: 14 residues. Trimming pared 5 bases from V and 5 bases from J, leaving 12 bases between. The CDR3 sequence: CASSLPTETGELFF. The CDR3 coding sequence is TGTGCCAGCAGCCTTCCGACAGAGACCGGGGAGCTGTTTTTT.

The chain couples TRBV7-9 to TRBJ1-3; no firm D call. The CDR3 extends over 14 amino acids. The germline CDR1 and CDR2 sequences are SEHNR and FQNEAQ (reference sequence). Deletions cut 7 bases from V and 0 bases from J, with 10 bases between. The CDR3 sequence: CASTQLGSGNTIYF. The CDR3 DNA sequence: TGTGCCAGCACCCAACTCGGCTCTGGAAACACCATATATTTT.

Only a few counts were recorded for this clone. This sequence joins TRBV6-1 and TRBJ1-3; D is undetermined. The CDR3 is 15 amino acids. V shed 1 base and J shed 0 bases, with 7 bases lying between them. Germline CDR1 is MNHNS and CDR2 is SASEGT. The CDR3 here is CASSEDESSGNTIYF. The CDR3, as DNA: TGTGCCAGCAGTGAAGATGAGAGCTCTGGAAACACCATATATTTT.

V and J are TRBV7-2 and TRBJ2-1; unclear D gene. The CDR3 sequence is 12 residues long. V was shortened by 5 bases and J by 12 bases, with 14 bases between the two germline ends. Germline CDR1 is SGHTA and CDR2 is FQGNSA. The CDR3 loop reads CASSPQDLWQFF. In DNA, the CDR3 is TGTGCCAGCAGCCCCCAGGATCTATGGCAGTTCTTC.

The V call is TRBV6-5, the J call TRBJ1-2; 10 bases line up with TRBD1. J was trimmed by 4 bases and V by 5 bases; bases with no gene match: 7. Looked up from germline, CDR1 is MNHEY and CDR2 is SVGAGI. There are 15 residues in the CDR3. CDR3 loop: CASSGDRGQFYGYTF. The CDR3, as DNA: TGTGCCAGCAGTGGCGACAGGGGGCAGTTCTATGGCTACACCTTC.

CDR3: CASSSLTSAPYEQYF. CDR3 sequence (DNA): TGTGCCAGCAGTTCGTTGACTAGCGCCCCCTACGAGCAGTACTTC. V is TRBV27 and J is TRBJ2-7; 8 bases match TRBD2. J gave up 2 bases and V 4 bases, and 7 bases lay outside the gene matches. Per germline, CDR1 MNHEY and CDR2 SMNVEV (reference sequence). The CDR3 extends over 15 amino acids.

This chain uses TRBV27 with TRBJ1-5; tentatively, D is TRBD1 (5 bases). Germline V lookup: CDR1 MNHEY, CDR2 SMNVEV (reference sequence). The V end was cut by 6 bases, the J end by 7 bases, with 13 bases between. CDR3 length: 13 amino acids. This chain's CDR3 is CASREGLGQPQHF. Written as DNA, the CDR3 is TGTGCCAGCAGGGAGGGGCTGGGACAGCCCCAGCATTTT.

The chain is built from TRBV9 and TRBJ1-1, with 8 bases matching TRBD1. V trimming: 0 bases; J trimming: 4 bases; junction bases outside the gene matches: 5. CDR1 is SGDLS, CDR2 YYNGEE, per germline. The CDR3 consists of 15 residues. The CDR3 reads CASSVGLGQGTEAFF. The DNA for the CDR3 is TGTGCCAGCAGCGTAGGATTAGGACAGGGCACTGAAGCTTTCTTT.

The chain employs TRBV9 and TRBJ1-5, with 11 bases identical to TRBD1. CDR3 length: 20 residues. The junction had 15 bases not matched to a gene; V was cut back by 4 bases and J by 0 bases. The germline gives CDR1 SGDLS, CDR2 YYNGEE. In nucleotides, the CDR3 is TGTGCCAGCAGCAAACTCCCGGGACAGGGGGGGAACGATAGCAATCAGCCCCAGCATTTT. Translation gives CASSKLPGQGGNDSNQPQHF.